This passage covers 12 T cell receptor beta chains from one sample sequenced in a study of response to subunit inactivated influenza vaccine (dated by TCRdb to the late 2010s). Libraries were made using RT-PCR. Sequencing took place on an Illumina HiSeq 2500. Through fastp at Q25 and MiXCR, TCRdb rebuilt clones from the public reads, retaining in-frame beta chains. Duplicate CDR3 protein sequences are folded into a single record with the most common DNA and genes. For this sample there are approximately 520,000 distinct CDR3 sequences; approximately 15% appear just once. The top ten clones comprise less than 4% of the sample. The sample in question was CD4+ T cells sorted from PBMCs, obtained less than 30 months after vaccination. These receptors came from a man aged 45 to 75 who received an inactivated influenza vaccine. Donor details come from another sample of the same person, matched by shared clones.

This clonotype was seen only a few times. The chain recombines TRBV6-5 with TRBJ2-1, with TRBD2 matching over 10 bases. Germline-derived CDR1 and CDR2 are MNHEY and SVGAGI. CDR3 length equals 16 residues. V trimming: 4 bases; J trimming: 7 bases; junction bases outside the gene matches: 10. The CDR3 here is CASSSKPGLALNEQFF. The CDR3 coding sequence is TGTGCCAGCAGTTCCAAACCGGGACTAGCGCTAAATGAGCAGTTCTTC.

This clonotype showed up many times. J is TRBJ2-7 and V is TRBV6-6, with TRBD2 matching 10 bases. The V gene's germline CDR1 is MNHNY and CDR2 SVGAGI (reference sequence). The CDR3 has 12 residues. The DNA of the CDR3 is TGTGCGTCTAGCGGGAGCTCCTACGAGCAGTACTTC. It yields the protein CASSGSSYEQYF.

The sample holds a few counts of this clonotype. The chain has TRBV10-3 and TRBJ2-3; 7 positions match TRBD1. With V trimmed by 5 bases and J by 5 bases, 4 bases remained unmatched. Germline V gene data show CDR1 as ENHRY and CDR2 as SYGVKD. CDR3 length: 13 amino acids. The CDR3 is CAISTGVGDTQYF. In DNA, the CDR3 is TGTGCCATCAGTACAGGGGTAGGAGATACGCAGTATTTT.

The CDR3 is CASSFSGGGSDTQYF. In DNA form, the CDR3 reads TGTGCCAGCAGCTTTAGCGGGGGGGGGTCAGATACGCAGTATTTT. The chain uses TRBV7-8 and TRBJ2-3, with 11 bases matching TRBD2. V dropped 3 bases and J dropped 4; count of bases not matched to a gene: 3. CDR3 length equals 15 residues. The V gene's germline CDR1 is SGHVS and CDR2 FQNEAQ.

At least ten counts were recorded for this clonotype. The chain couples TRBV4-2 to TRBJ2-5; perhaps TRBD2 as D (6 bases). Germline V gene sequence: CDR1 LGHNA, CDR2 YNFKEQ. The CDR3 sequence is 13 residues long. With 0 bases removed from V and 4 bases from J, the gap between germline ends came to 6 bases. The DNA for the CDR3 is TGTGCCAGCAGCCAAGAGGGGGGAGAGACCCAGTACTTC. Translated: CASSQEGGETQYF.

J is TRBJ1-6 and V is TRBV20-1, with D possibly matching TRBD1 (5 bases). The CDR3 is 14 residues long. Germline V gives CDR1 DFQATT, CDR2 SNEGSKA (reference sequence). Trimming removed 1 base from V and 10 bases from J, with 14 bases in between. The CDR3 DNA follows: TGCAGTGCTAGAGGTCTCAGGGACCGATCACCCCTCCACTTT. Its protein is CSARGLRDRSPLHF.

This clonotype was detected ten times or more. The genes are TRBV6-2 or TRBV6-3 and TRBJ2-2; D is possibly TRBD2 (5 bases). The CDR3 is 16 residues long. Per the germline V gene, CDR1 is MNHEY and CDR2 is SVGEGT. Trimming removed 0 bases from V and 6 bases from J, with 14 bases in between. CDR3 DNA sequence: TGTGCCAGCAGTTACTCGATAATTCCGAGGGCCGGGGAGCTGTTTTTT. Protein sequence: CASSYSIIPRAGELFF.

This clonotype was counted between two and nine times. The chain employs TRBV20-1 and TRBJ2-3; 11 bases are a match to TRBD2. The CDR3 length is 17 residues. The germline CDR1 and CDR2 sequences are DFQATT and SNEGSKA (reference sequence). V lost 0 bases and J lost 0; bases outside the gene matches: 5. The CDR3 region has the DNA TGCAGTGCTAGAGACCCTAGCGGGAGGACCAGCACAGATACGCAGTATTTT. It codes for CSARDPSGRTSTDTQYF.

A few counts support this clonotype. This CDR3 reads CASNLASGQQETQYF. The DNA of the CDR3 is TGTGCCAGCAACCTCGCTAGCGGGCAGCAAGAGACCCAGTACTTC. The V and J genes are TRBV5-6 and TRBJ2-5; 8 positions agree with TRBD2. V shed 6 bases and J 2 bases; nucleotides not matched to a gene: 9. This CDR3 spans 15 amino acids. Germline-derived CDR1 and CDR2 are SGHDT and YYEEEE.

This clonotype was seen a few times. V and J are TRBV29-1 and TRBJ2-2; TRBD2 agrees at 8 bases. The CDR3 has 14 residues. The V gene's germline CDR1 is SQVTM and CDR2 ANQGSEA. V dropped 5 bases and J dropped 6; count of bases not matched to a gene: 8. The CDR3 DNA reads as TGCAGCGTTAACTCGGGGGGGTTGGCCGGGGAGCTGTTTTTT. This gives the protein CSVNSGGLAGELFF.

The gene calls are TRBV6-2 or TRBV6-3 and TRBJ2-7, with 12 bases identical to TRBD2. The CDR3 runs 15 residues. V dropped 6 bases and J dropped 2; count of bases not matched to a gene: 5. CDR1 MNHEY and CDR2 SVGEGT come from the germline V gene. CDR3 amino acids: CASRELAGGTYEQYF. CDR3 nucleotide sequence: TGTGCCAGCAGGGAACTAGCGGGAGGAACCTACGAGCAGTACTTC.

The V and J genes are TRBV7-2 and TRBJ2-7, with D maybe TRBD2 (5 bases). The CDR3 has 15 residues. Trimming took 1 base from V and 4 from J, leaving 14 bases between them. In germline, CDR1 is SGHTA, CDR2 FQGNSA. CDR3 region: CASSLVVGAWYEQYF. CDR3 sequence (DNA): TGTGCCAGCAGCTTAGTGGTGGGAGCCTGGTACGAGCAGTACTTC.